A selection of T cell receptor beta chains follows, all from one sample in a study of T cell responses to AZD1222 COVID-19 vaccine. Produced via immunoSEQ multiplex PCR; TCRdb's table is partial and in-frame only. The sample lists 85,000 to 100,000 clones, 86% occurring once. The material sequenced was peripheral blood, taken on day 0 of AZD1222 vaccination. The receptors were sampled from an adult in good health. Both conserved end residues are part of each CDR3. Fields, in order: D gene, V gene, J gene, clone size, CDR3 DNA, CDR3 protein. D genes are given only for firm matches. The listing skips clone size in some rows; elsewhere it reads once, few, many or a size class.

d_call: .; v_call: TRBV27; j_call: TRBJ1-2; clone_size: .; cdr3_nt: TGTGCCAGCAGTTCCCTGAACGTTCCTCGGTATGGCTACACCTTC; cdr3_aa: CASSSLNVPRYGYTF
d_call: .; v_call: TRBV10-1; j_call: TRBJ2-1; clone_size: .; cdr3_nt: TGCGCCAGCGGCACCGGGGCCTACAATGAGCAGTTCTTC; cdr3_aa: CASGTGAYNEQFF
d_call: TRBD1; v_call: TRBV5-4; j_call: TRBJ2-1; clone_size: .; cdr3_nt: TGTGCCAGCAGTCGTGCCAGGGGGTTCGTGGACAATGAGCAGTTCTTC; cdr3_aa: CASSRARGFVDNEQFF
d_call: TRBD1; v_call: TRBV11-3; j_call: TRBJ1-5; clone_size: .; cdr3_nt: TGTGCCAGCAGCCAGGGACAGGGAGTTACACAGCCCCAGCATTTT; cdr3_aa: CASSQGQGVTQPQHF
d_call: .; v_call: TRBV7-9; j_call: TRBJ2-1; clone_size: .; cdr3_nt: TGTGCCAGCAGCCCCTTAGGGGTAGGAGGGGAGCTCTACAATGAGCAGTTCTTC; cdr3_aa: CASSPLGVGGELYNEQFF
d_call: TRBD1; v_call: TRBV3-1/TRBV3-2; j_call: TRBJ1-2; clone_size: once; cdr3_nt: TGTGCCAGCAGCCAAGATTCGACAGGGGGCGGTGGCTACACCTTC; cdr3_aa: CASSQDSTGGGGYTF
d_call: .; v_call: TRBV6-2/TRBV6-3; j_call: TRBJ1-2; clone_size: .; cdr3_nt: TGTGCCAGCAGTCAACCTGCGGGGAGGGGCTATGGCTACACCTTC; cdr3_aa: CASSQPAGRGYGYTF
d_call: .; v_call: TRBV4-2; j_call: TRBJ2-7; clone_size: .; cdr3_nt: TGTGCCAGCAGCCCAGACCAACATCAGAAAAGGGAGCAGTACTTC; cdr3_aa: CASSPDQHQKREQYF
d_call: TRBD1; v_call: TRBV5-6; j_call: TRBJ1-2; clone_size: .; cdr3_nt: TGTGCCAGCAGCTTTCCCAGGGGGCAGGGCTACACCTTC; cdr3_aa: CASSFPRGQGYTF
d_call: TRBD2; v_call: TRBV10-3; j_call: TRBJ2-3; clone_size: .; cdr3_nt: TGTGCCATCAGGGAAGCGGGGGGGCTCGCAGATACGCAGTATTTT; cdr3_aa: CAIREAGGLADTQYF
d_call: TRBD1; v_call: TRBV2; j_call: TRBJ1-2; clone_size: .; cdr3_nt: TGTGCCAGCAGACAGGGGGCGGGTGGCTACACCTTC; cdr3_aa: CASRQGAGGYTF
d_call: TRBD2; v_call: TRBV19; j_call: TRBJ2-7; clone_size: .; cdr3_nt: TGTGCCAGTTCGATTTTAGCGGGAGGGCCCTACGAGCAGTACTTC; cdr3_aa: CASSILAGGPYEQYF
d_call: TRBD1; v_call: TRBV15; j_call: TRBJ2-7; clone_size: .; cdr3_nt: TGTGCCACCAGCAGAAGACCGGGACAGGGTTCCGAGCAGTACTTC; cdr3_aa: CATSRRPGQGSEQYF
d_call: .; v_call: TRBV30; j_call: TRBJ1-1; clone_size: .; cdr3_nt: TGTGCCTGGATAGAGAACACTGAAGCTTTCTTT; cdr3_aa: CAWIENTEAFF
d_call: .; v_call: TRBV11-2; j_call: TRBJ1-3; clone_size: .; cdr3_nt: TGTGCCACCAGCGGCATCTCTGGAAACACCATATATTTT; cdr3_aa: CATSGISGNTIYF
d_call: .; v_call: TRBV7-8; j_call: TRBJ2-5; clone_size: .; cdr3_nt: TGTGCCAGCAGCCCCGGATCTCAATGGCAAGAGACCCAGTACTTC; cdr3_aa: CASSPGSQWQETQYF
d_call: .; v_call: TRBV6-5; j_call: TRBJ1-5; clone_size: .; cdr3_nt: TGTGCCAGCAGTTACTCTGGGGGGGCGGGTCAGCCCCAGCATTTT; cdr3_aa: CASSYSGGAGQPQHF
d_call: TRBD1; v_call: TRBV6-1; j_call: TRBJ1-5; clone_size: .; cdr3_nt: TGTGCCAGCAGTGCTCTCCCCGGGACAGGGCTAAGTCAGCCCCAGCATTTT; cdr3_aa: CASSALPGTGLSQPQHF
d_call: TRBD2; v_call: TRBV5-4; j_call: TRBJ2-3; clone_size: .; cdr3_nt: TGTGCCAGCAGCATATTTGGGACTAGCGGGGGGGGCCGAGGGAGTGATACGCAGTATTTT; cdr3_aa: CASSIFGTSGGGRGSDTQYF
d_call: .; v_call: TRBV7-4; j_call: TRBJ1-1; clone_size: .; cdr3_nt: TGTGCCCCCCCCCGGGGGGCGGGGAACACTGAAGCTTTCTTT; cdr3_aa: CAPPRGAGNTEAFF
d_call: .; v_call: TRBV11-3; j_call: TRBJ1-1; clone_size: .; cdr3_nt: TGTGCCAGCAGCCGGGGGGGTGCCCGAACGAACACTGAAGCTTTCTTT; cdr3_aa: CASSRGGARTNTEAFF
d_call: .; v_call: TRBV19; j_call: TRBJ1-5; clone_size: .; cdr3_nt: TGTGCCAGTAGTAACAGGGGCAATCAGCCCCAGCATTTT; cdr3_aa: CASSNRGNQPQHF
d_call: TRBD1; v_call: TRBV5-1; j_call: TRBJ2-1; clone_size: .; cdr3_nt: TGCGCCAGCGGAACCGGGACAGGCACCTACAATGAGCAGTTCTTC; cdr3_aa: CASGTGTGTYNEQFF
d_call: TRBD1; v_call: TRBV5-1; j_call: TRBJ1-1; clone_size: once; cdr3_nt: TGTGCCAGCAGCTTAGGACAGGGCCACATGAACACTGAAGCTTTCTTT; cdr3_aa: CASSLGQGHMNTEAFF
d_call: TRBD1; v_call: TRBV2; j_call: TRBJ2-5; clone_size: .; cdr3_nt: TGTGCCAGCAGTAATACTCGACAGGGGGTGACCCAGTACTTC; cdr3_aa: CASSNTRQGVTQYF
d_call: .; v_call: TRBV11-3; j_call: TRBJ2-3; clone_size: .; cdr3_nt: TGTGCCAGCAGCTCCACCGGGGGTGGGACAGATACGCAGTATTTT; cdr3_aa: CASSSTGGGTDTQYF
d_call: TRBD1; v_call: TRBV9; j_call: TRBJ1-4; clone_size: once; cdr3_nt: TGTGCCAGCAGCGAGGGGGACAGGACCAATGAAAAACTGTTTTTT; cdr3_aa: CASSEGDRTNEKLFF
d_call: TRBD2; v_call: TRBV29-1; j_call: TRBJ2-1; clone_size: once; cdr3_nt: TGCAGCGTGGAGGCCTTTGCGGGAGGTACCGAGCAGTTCTTC; cdr3_aa: CSVEAFAGGTEQFF
d_call: .; v_call: TRBV6-1; j_call: TRBJ1-1; clone_size: .; cdr3_nt: TGTGCCAGCAGTGAAGATTGGTACACTGAAGCTTTCTTT; cdr3_aa: CASSEDWYTEAFF
d_call: .; v_call: TRBV7-2; j_call: TRBJ2-7; clone_size: .; cdr3_nt: TGTGCCAGCAGCTTAGTAGAGGGCTACGAGCAGTACTTC; cdr3_aa: CASSLVEGYEQYF
d_call: .; v_call: TRBV4-2; j_call: TRBJ2-1; clone_size: .; cdr3_nt: TGTGCCAGCAGCCAATCTGGGGGGGCGACAGCCGGGGAGCAGTTCTTC; cdr3_aa: CASSQSGGATAGEQFF
d_call: TRBD2; v_call: TRBV6-5; j_call: TRBJ2-3; clone_size: .; cdr3_nt: TGTGCCAGCAGTTACTCGACTAGCGGGGATACGCAGTATTTT; cdr3_aa: CASSYSTSGDTQYF
d_call: .; v_call: TRBV12-3/TRBV12-4; j_call: TRBJ2-5; clone_size: .; cdr3_nt: TGTGCCAGCAGTAAATTAGAGACCCAGTACTTC; cdr3_aa: CASSKLETQYF
d_call: .; v_call: TRBV6-6; j_call: TRBJ1-5; clone_size: once; cdr3_nt: TGTGCCAGCAGTTTACTCCAGGGAGGTGATCAGCCCCAGCATTTT; cdr3_aa: CASSLLQGGDQPQHF
d_call: TRBD1; v_call: TRBV10-3; j_call: TRBJ2-1; clone_size: .; cdr3_nt: TGTGCCATCAGCTTAGGACAGGGGACCGTCTCCTACAATGAGCAGTTCTTC; cdr3_aa: CAISLGQGTVSYNEQFF
d_call: TRBD1; v_call: TRBV5-1; j_call: TRBJ2-7; clone_size: .; cdr3_nt: TGCGCCAGCAGCACCTCCGGGACAGGGGAGTACGAGCAGTACTTC; cdr3_aa: CASSTSGTGEYEQYF
d_call: .; v_call: TRBV7-8; j_call: TRBJ2-5; clone_size: .; cdr3_nt: TGTGCCAGCAGCTTAGTGGGGGGTCAAGAGACCCAGTACTTC; cdr3_aa: CASSLVGGQETQYF
d_call: TRBD2; v_call: TRBV30; j_call: TRBJ2-3; clone_size: few; cdr3_nt: TGTGCCTGCGACACAGCTAGCGGCCTCTGGAATACGCAGTATTTT; cdr3_aa: CACDTASGLWNTQYF
d_call: TRBD1; v_call: TRBV7-2; j_call: TRBJ1-3; clone_size: .; cdr3_nt: TGTGCCAGCACCATCGCCCGACAGGGGGCAAACACCATATATTTT; cdr3_aa: CASTIARQGANTIYF
d_call: .; v_call: TRBV10-2; j_call: TRBJ1-6; clone_size: .; cdr3_nt: TGCGCCAGCAGTGAGTCGGGTGGTTCACCCCTCCACTTT; cdr3_aa: CASSESGGSPLHF
d_call: .; v_call: TRBV2; j_call: TRBJ1-4; clone_size: .; cdr3_nt: TGTGCCAGCAGTGATTCCGACAGATTACCTGAAAAACTGTTTTTT; cdr3_aa: CASSDSDRLPEKLFF
d_call: .; v_call: TRBV10-2; j_call: TRBJ1-5; clone_size: few; cdr3_nt: TGCGCCAGCAGTGAGACCATGGTCCAGCCCCAGCATTTT; cdr3_aa: CASSETMVQPQHF
d_call: TRBD1; v_call: TRBV10-3; j_call: TRBJ1-2; clone_size: .; cdr3_nt: TGTGCCATCAGTGAGTCGGCCCGGACAGGCAGGAGCTATGGCTACACCTTC; cdr3_aa: CAISESARTGRSYGYTF
d_call: TRBD1; v_call: TRBV7-8; j_call: TRBJ1-2; clone_size: .; cdr3_nt: TGTGCCAGCAGCTTAGGCTCGGGGGGACAGAGGATTTATGGCTACACCTTC; cdr3_aa: CASSLGSGGQRIYGYTF
d_call: .; v_call: TRBV3-1/TRBV3-2; j_call: TRBJ2-7; clone_size: .; cdr3_nt: TGTGCCAGCAGCAGAAGACGTAGCGAGCAGTACTTC; cdr3_aa: CASSRRRSEQYF
d_call: .; v_call: TRBV12-2; j_call: TRBJ2-7; clone_size: .; cdr3_nt: TGTGCAAGTCGCTCACATGGCCGTTTCGAGCAGTACTTC; cdr3_aa: CASRSHGRFEQYF
d_call: .; v_call: TRBV29-1; j_call: TRBJ1-2; clone_size: .; cdr3_nt: TGCAGCGTAACACAGAAAGTCAATGGCTACACCTTC; cdr3_aa: CSVTQKVNGYTF
d_call: .; v_call: TRBV18; j_call: TRBJ2-5; clone_size: .; cdr3_nt: TGTGCCAGCTCACCCTCCGGGACTCGCCACGGGGAGACCCAGTACTTC; cdr3_aa: CASSPSGTRHGETQYF
d_call: .; v_call: TRBV27; j_call: TRBJ2-7; clone_size: .; cdr3_nt: TGTGCCAGCAGAAAACAGGGGACTTTCAACGAGCAGTACTTC; cdr3_aa: CASRKQGTFNEQYF
d_call: .; v_call: TRBV30; j_call: TRBJ1-2; clone_size: .; cdr3_nt: TGTGCCTGGACCAGGGAGGCCAACTATGGCTACACCTTC; cdr3_aa: CAWTREANYGYTF
d_call: .; v_call: TRBV6-5; j_call: TRBJ1-1; clone_size: few; cdr3_nt: TGTGCCAGTCAAAGGTTGAAGACTGAAGCTTTCTTT; cdr3_aa: CASQRLKTEAFF
d_call: TRBD1; v_call: TRBV29-1; j_call: TRBJ2-3; clone_size: .; cdr3_nt: TGCAGCGTTGGGGGACAGGGCACAGATACGCAGTATTTT; cdr3_aa: CSVGGQGTDTQYF
d_call: TRBD2; v_call: TRBV14; j_call: TRBJ2-1; clone_size: .; cdr3_nt: TGTGCCAGCAGCCAAGATAGCCTCCTCCGTTCCGGGAGGGCGGATGAGCAGTTCTTC; cdr3_aa: CASSQDSLLRSGRADEQFF
d_call: TRBD2; v_call: TRBV30; j_call: TRBJ2-5; clone_size: .; cdr3_nt: TGTGCCTGGAGGGGCAGCGGGGGGGAGACCCAGTACTTC; cdr3_aa: CAWRGSGGETQYF
d_call: .; v_call: TRBV7-2; j_call: TRBJ2-7; clone_size: .; cdr3_nt: TGTGCCAGCAGCTTCGGACAAGCCTACGAGCAGTACTTC; cdr3_aa: CASSFGQAYEQYF
d_call: .; v_call: TRBV30; j_call: TRBJ1-2; clone_size: .; cdr3_nt: TGTGCCTGGAGTGTAAAGGGGGTCTATGGCTACACCTTC; cdr3_aa: CAWSVKGVYGYTF
d_call: .; v_call: TRBV4-1; j_call: TRBJ2-7; clone_size: .; cdr3_nt: TGCGCCAGCAGCCAAGCCGGACTGTCCTACGAGCAGTACTTC; cdr3_aa: CASSQAGLSYEQYF